The 20 T cell receptor beta chains given below trace back to one sample, sequenced in a study of blood T cell repertoires in COVID-19. Only in-frame clones appear in the TCRdb table, and some are missing; sequencing was by immunoSEQ multiplex PCR. The table includes roughly 250,000 clones, around 88% detected once. The sequenced sample consisted of PBMCs or T cells enriched from blood (not recorded which). These TCRs come from a woman aged 40-49 years with acute COVID-19.

The gene calls are TRBV5-1 and TRBJ2-7; D uncertain. The V end lost 0 bases, the J end lost 5 bases, and 12 bases lay between the germline ends. The CDR3 totals 14 residues. From germline, CDR1 is SGHRS and CDR2 YFSETQ. Written as DNA, the CDR3 is TGCGCCAGCAGCTTGGCCGCGGTGAAGGACGAGCAGTACTTC. It specifies CASSLAAVKDEQYF. The whole variable domain, filled in from reference TRBV5-1 and TRBJ2-7, reads KAGVTQTPRYLIKTRGQQVTLSCSPISGHRSVSWYQQTPGQGLQFLFEYFSETQRNKGNFPGRFSGRQFSNSRSEMNVSTLELGDSALYLCASSLAAVKDEQYFGPGTRLTVT.

The rearrangement joins TRBV7-2 to TRBJ2-1; TRBD2 agrees at 13 bases. V was pared by 5 bases and J by 7 bases, with 8 bases of the junction left unmatched. CDR1 is SGHTA, CDR2 FQGNSA, per germline. CDR3 size: 16 residues. The CDR3 spells CASSLPGLAGKNEQFF. Written as DNA, the CDR3 is TGTGCCAGCAGCCTACCGGGACTAGCGGGGAAGAATGAGCAGTTCTTC.

The chain joins TRBV5-4 to TRBJ2-1; 9 bases match TRBD2. V was clipped by 4 bases and J by 10 bases; unmatched bases: 15. Germline V gene lookup returns CDR1 SGHNT and CDR2 YYREEE (reference sequence). The CDR3 runs to 16 residues. Here the CDR3 DNA reads TGTGCCAGCAGCAAATCGGGACTAGCCCATATGTGGGAGCAGTTCTTC. Translating gives CASSKSGLAHMWEQFF.

The V call is TRBV29-1, the J call TRBJ2-1; TRBD2 aligns across 10 bases. This CDR3 is built from 15 residues. J lost 4 bases, V lost 3 bases, and 6 bases had no gene match. Germline values: CDR1 SQVTM, CDR2 ANQGSEA. The CDR3 DNA reads as TGCAGCGTTGACCGAGGACTAGCGGAATACAATGAGCAGTTCTTC. Protein sequence: CSVDRGLAEYNEQFF.

This chain uses TRBV10-1 with TRBJ1-1; 9 bases align to TRBD1. The V gene's germline CDR1 is WNHNN and CDR2 SYGVQD (reference sequence). This CDR3 contains 14 residues. Losses at the gene ends were 5 bases for V and 3 bases for J; bases not matched to a gene: 4. CDR3 DNA: TGCGCCAGCAGTAGGACAGGGGCCGACACTGAAGCTTTCTTT. It yields the protein CASSRTGADTEAFF.

This chain joins TRBV2 and TRBJ2-2; the D is unclear. CDR3 length: 14 amino acids. Germline values: CDR1 SNHLY, CDR2 FYNNEI. Trimming cost V 3 bases and J 4 bases, with 9 bases left between them. DNA for the CDR3: TGTGCCAGCAGTGAGCTTGCGGTCACCGGGGAGCTGTTTTTT. Its translation is CASSELAVTGELFF.

This clone was counted a single time. The chain recombines TRBV7-3 with TRBJ2-1; 7 nucleotides agree with TRBD2. With V trimmed by 5 bases and J by 6 bases, 10 bases remained unmatched. Germline assignment: CDR1 SGHTA and CDR2 FQGTGA. This CDR3 comprises 15 residues. The CDR3 sequence is CASSNPSGLLNEQFF. DNA for the CDR3: TGTGCCAGCAGCAATCCTAGCGGACTACTCAATGAGCAGTTCTTC. Supplemented by reference TRBV7-3 and TRBJ2-1, the full variable domain reads GAGVSQTPSNKVTEKGKYVELRCDPISGHTALYWYRQSLGQGPEFLIYFQGTGAADDSGLPNDRFFAVRPEGSVSTLKIQRTERGDSAVYLCASSNPSGLLNEQFFGPGTRLTVL.

The genes are TRBV9 and TRBJ2-3; D is possibly TRBD2 (6 bases). Germline V gene data show CDR1 as SGDLS and CDR2 as YYNGEE. The CDR3 runs to 14 residues. The germline V and J ends were trimmed by 0 bases and 6 bases, with 11 bases remaining between them. CDR3 amino acids: CASSVGTEGDTQYF. As DNA, the CDR3 is TGTGCCAGCAGCGTAGGGACGGAGGGGGATACGCAGTATTTT.

The chain carries TRBV11-3 and TRBJ2-5; TRBD2 matches 9 bases. The germline V gene has CDR1 SGHNT and CDR2 YENEEA. The V gene end was trimmed by 0 bases and the J gene end by 0 bases; junction bases not matched to a gene: 5. The CDR3 covers 17 residues. The CDR3 nucleotides read TGTGCCAGCAGCTTAGATGGTCTAGCGGGAAACCAAGAGACCCAGTACTTC. This codes for CASSLDGLAGNQETQYF.

The chain uses TRBV5-4 and TRBJ2-3; 7 positions agree with TRBD1. The CDR3 extends over 14 amino acids. Germline values: CDR1 SGHNT, CDR2 YYREEE (reference sequence). V lost 3 bases and J lost 5; bases outside the gene matches: 6. CDR3 loop: CASSSTGLGDTQYF. The CDR3 DNA reads as TGTGCCAGCAGCTCGACAGGGTTGGGAGATACGCAGTATTTT.

This clone was seen only a few times. This chain uses TRBV19 with TRBJ1-5; TRBD1 matches at 7 bases. Germline V gene sequence: CDR1 LNHDA, CDR2 SQIVND (reference sequence). This CDR3 has 17 amino acids. V gave up 5 bases and J gave up 2 bases; unmatched junction bases: 12. The CDR3 sequence: CASSPPPDREGNQPQHF. Written as DNA, the CDR3 is TGTGCCAGTAGTCCGCCCCCCGACAGGGAGGGCAATCAGCCCCAGCATTTT.

This rearrangement joins TRBV11-3 to TRBJ2-3; perhaps TRBD2 as D (7 bases). V was shortened by 3 bases and J by 6 bases, with 16 bases between the two germline ends. CDR1 is SGHNT and CDR2 is YENEEA in the germline V gene. The CDR3 spans 15 residues. CDR3 sequence (DNA): TGTGCCAGCAGCTTCGTGGGGGGGGCAGGGGATACGCAGTATTTT. Amino acid sequence: CASSFVGGAGDTQYF.

The gene calls are TRBV5-1 and TRBJ2-7, with D possibly being TRBD1 (6 bases). The CDR3 has 14 residues. V was trimmed by 0 bases and J by 2 bases, leaving 9 bases between them. Per the germline V gene, CDR1 is SGHRS and CDR2 is YFSETQ. CDR3 sequence: CASSLAAGAYEQYF. DNA for the CDR3: TGCGCCAGCAGCTTGGCCGCAGGGGCCTACGAGCAGTACTTC.

This clone was seen just once. This chain links TRBV3-1 (or the pseudogene TRBV3-2) with TRBJ1-2; D might be TRBD1 (6 bases). V was clipped by 8 bases and J by 6 bases, with 19 bases between them. CDR3 size: 14 residues. Germline CDR1 and CDR2: LGHDT and YNNKEL (reference sequence). This CDR3 reads CASGRGQGIDGYTF. CDR3 in DNA: TGTGCCAGCGGGCGAGGGCAGGGGATCGATGGCTACACCTTC.

The chain links TRBV7-2 to TRBJ2-1; a weak D match, TRBD1 (5 bases). Germline V lookup: CDR1 SGHTA, CDR2 FQGNSA. CDR3 length: 19 amino acids. V was pared by 5 bases and J by 0 bases, with 23 bases between. The CDR3 reads CASSPPGRSPPFSYNEQFF. CDR3 DNA sequence: TGTGCCAGCAGCCCCCCAGGGCGGAGTCCCCCCTTCTCCTACAATGAGCAGTTCTTC.

The rearrangement links TRBV11-1 to TRBJ2-3; 11 bases match TRBD1. Looked up from germline, CDR1 is SGHAT and CDR2 is FQDESV (reference sequence). There are 16 residues in the CDR3. Losses at the gene ends were 5 bases for V and 2 bases for J; bases not matched to a gene: 6. DNA for the CDR3: TGTGCCAGCAGCCCCCGGACAGGGGGCTACACAGATACGCAGTATTTT. Translated: CASSPRTGGYTDTQYF.

The chain links TRBV4-1 to TRBJ2-2; no reliable D call. V was trimmed by 3 bases and J by 3 bases, leaving 11 bases between them. Germline V gene sequence: CDR1 MGHRA, CDR2 YSYEKL. CDR3 length equals 15 residues. CDR3 in DNA: TGCGCCAGCAGCCAGCCTAGTATGGACACCGGGGAGCTGTTTTTT. Translation gives CASSQPSMDTGELFF.

J is TRBJ2-2 and V is TRBV7-9; D remains ambiguous. This CDR3 comprises 12 residues. V dropped 7 bases and J dropped 4 bases, with 7 bases sitting between them. CDR1 is SEHNR and CDR2 is FQNEAQ in the germline V gene (reference sequence). The CDR3 coding sequence is TGTGCCAGCACCCCAGTCACCGGGGAGCTGTTTTTT. Its translation: CASTPVTGELFF.

This chain links TRBV29-1 with TRBJ1-2; 7 bases are a match to TRBD1. The germline CDR1 and CDR2 sequences are SQVTM and ANQGSEA. J gave up 5 bases and V 0 bases, and 6 bases lay outside the gene matches. The length of the CDR3 is 14 residues. The CDR3, as DNA: TGCAGCGTTGAAGAGGAGACAGGGCTGTATGGCTACACCTTC. Amino acid sequence: CSVEEETGLYGYTF.

The chain is built from TRBV4-1 and TRBJ1-2, with D perhaps matching TRBD1 (5 bases). Per germline, CDR1 MGHRA and CDR2 YSYEKL. V dropped 0 bases and J dropped 7 bases, with 18 bases sitting between them. The CDR3 totals 16 residues. The CDR3 nucleotides read TGCGCCAGCAGCCAAGACCACCTAATCAGGGTTCTTGGCTACACCTTC. This sequence encodes CASSQDHLIRVLGYTF.